Listed here is a single TCR beta chain. The antigen remains unidentified. The run depth of the assay was deep. Splitting of each subset's genomic DNA was done evenly across several immunoSEQ plates. Assay: immunoSEQ multiplex PCR; the TCRdb copy retains only in-frame clones and omits some. Of 660,000 or so clones in the sample, 95% to 96% were seen once. This sample is part of a study of shared clonotypes between healthy human individuals. Study-level results: Memory subsets had estimated richness that was generally smaller than that of naive subsets. A few donors shared about 4.8% of their naive CD4 clonotypes.

Positively selected for CCR7, the CD45RO-negative cells used as naive CD8 cells excluded terminally differentiated effector memory CD45RA+ cells. This clonotype was obtained from a woman younger than 45 in good health. Sequencing input: naive CD8+ T cells sorted from blood.

CDR3 sequence reads: CASSQQKAKNIQYF. The CDR3 DNA sequence: TGTGCCAGCAGCCAGCAAAAAGCCAAAAACATTCAGTACTTC. The chain combines TRBV5-4 with TRBJ2-4; the D is unclear. V was shortened by 4 bases and J by 0 bases, with 8 bases between the two germline ends. The CDR3 runs to 14 residues. The V gene's germline CDR1 is SGHNT and CDR2 YYREEE (reference sequence).